This TCR beta chain was sequenced during a study of T-cell memory formation after mild COVID-19. Researchers used 5'RACE with constant-segment primers to make TCR alpha and TCR beta cDNA libraries that carry sample barcodes and UMIs. TCRdb re-analysed the 5' RACE reads in MiXCR, keeping a single row per CDR3 protein. Of a few hundred thousand distinct CDR3 sequences in the sample, 15% to 20% were seen once. Broader study findings: In pre-infection memory, a portion of responding clones appeared, which suggested that cross-reactive memory joined.

A few counts support this clonotype. The antigen is unknown. Germline loops: CDR1 SGDLS, CDR2 YYNGEE. The CDR3 runs to 15 residues. With 0 bases removed from V and 5 bases from J, the gap between germline ends came to 14 bases. Sequencing was carried out using PBMCs or a T cell subset sorted from them (not recorded which). The gene calls are TRBV9 and TRBJ2-5; no definite D call. The source of this sequence is a man aged 18 to 35 who had mild COVID-19 (a few samples of this study predate the infection). Cell type and time point are not known. The CDR3 DNA is TGTGCCAGCAGCGTAGTCTCGGGCGGATGGGAGACCCAGTACTTC. Its translation: CASSVVSGGWETQYF.